The 23 T cell receptor beta chains below come from one sample, sequenced in a study of cytotoxic CD8 clonotypes in ibrutinib-treated CLL. Assay: immunoSEQ multiplex PCR; the TCRdb copy retains only in-frame clones and omits some. The profile covers about 140,000 clones, with approximately 80% appearing a single time and roughly 7.2% taken by the ten largest. This sample comprised PBMCs, obtained after 36 months of ibrutinib treatment. The source of these receptors is a human donor with chronic lymphocytic leukemia.

The chain links TRBV28 to TRBJ1-1; TRBD1 might be the D (6 bases). The CDR3 contains 13 residues. V shed 3 bases and J shed 7 bases, with 12 bases lying between them. Germline V gene sequence: CDR1 MDHEN, CDR2 SYDVKM. CDR3 sequence (DNA): TGTGCCAGCAGTTTGGGGGGCCCACATGAAGCTTTCTTT. The encoded protein is CASSLGGPHEAFF.

This clone was observed once. The rearrangement joins TRBV5-6 to TRBJ1-2; possible D gene TRBD1, 5 bases. The CDR3 is 14 residues long. Trimming pared 4 bases from V and 0 bases from J, leaving 10 bases between. Germline V gene lookup returns CDR1 SGHDT and CDR2 YYEEEE. Written as DNA, the CDR3 is TGTGCCAGCAGCCCGACAGCTGCTAACTATGGCTACACCTTC. Translating gives CASSPTAANYGYTF. Using reference TRBV5-6 and TRBJ1-2 for the parts outside the CDR3, the full variable domain is DAGVTQSPTHLIKTRGQQVTLRCSPKSGHDTVSWYQQALGQGPQFIFQYYEEEERQRGNFPDRFSGHQFPNYSSELNVNALLLGDSALYLCASSPTAANYGYTFGSGTRLTVV.

The CDR3 sequence: CASSAFDAGNYGYTF. CDR3 DNA sequence: TGTGCCAGCAGCGCTTTTGACGCTGGCAACTATGGCTACACCTTC. The chain carries TRBV5-8 and TRBJ1-2; D gene unclear. CDR3 length: 15 amino acids. CDR1 and CDR2 from the germline V gene are SGHTS and YDEGEE. V was trimmed by 4 bases and J by 2 bases, leaving 15 bases between them.

The chain has TRBV4-1 and TRBJ1-2, with D unresolved. The CDR3 length is 15 residues. With 1 base removed from V and 1 base from J, the gap between germline ends came to 10 bases. Germline V gene lookup returns CDR1 MGHRA and CDR2 YSYEKL. The CDR3: CASSQVFNYNYGYTF. The CDR3 coding sequence is TGCGCCAGCAGCCAAGTGTTCAACTATAACTATGGCTACACCTTC.

V gene TRBV30 combines with J gene TRBJ1-5; 10 bases map to TRBD1. The J segment lost 5 bases and the V segment lost 5 bases, leaving 12 bases of the junction unmatched. The CDR3 covers 16 residues. Germline lookup yields CDR1 GTSNPN and CDR2 SVGIG (reference sequence). The CDR3, as DNA: TGTGCCTGGCTCCCCCCGGGACAGGGGAGGCATCAGCCCCAGCATTTT. Translating it yields CAWLPPGQGRHQPQHF. Based on the CDR3 plus reference TRBV30 and TRBJ1-5, the full variable domain is SQTIHQWPATLVQPVGSPLSLECTVEGTSNPNLYWYRQAAGRGLQLLFYSVGIGQISSEVPQNLSASRPQDRQFILSSKKLLLSDSGFYLCAWLPPGQGRHQPQHFGDGTRLSIL.

The chain links TRBV6-5 to TRBJ2-1; 9 nucleotides line up with TRBD2. Germline CDR1 reads MNHEY; CDR2 reads SVGAGI. The CDR3 covers 14 residues. The J segment lost 4 bases and the V segment lost 6 bases, leaving 4 bases of the junction unmatched. The CDR3 coding sequence is TGTGCCAGCAGAACGGGACTAGCTTACAATGAGCAGTTCTTC. This gives the protein CASRTGLAYNEQFF.

The chain is built from TRBV5-1 and TRBJ2-5, with 11 nucleotides matching TRBD2. The J call may be faulty, since TRBJ2-7 better matches the DNA end. From germline, CDR1 is SGHRS and CDR2 YFSETQ. The CDR3 extends over 17 amino acids. The CDR3 loop reads CASSLAETSGRGYEQYF. DNA of the CDR3: TGCGCCAGCAGCTTGGCCGAAACTAGCGGGAGAGGTTACGAGCAGTACTTC.

The chain joins TRBV11-2 to TRBJ1-1; D gene unclear. Trimming took off 0 bases at V and 4 bases at J, with 12 bases between the two ends. CDR3 size: 15 residues. Germline CDR1 and CDR2: SGHAT and FQNNGV. The CDR3 is CASSLDLGPSTEAFF. In nucleotides, the CDR3 is TGTGCCAGCAGCTTAGATCTCGGCCCGTCCACTGAAGCTTTCTTT.

This chain links TRBV6-6 with TRBJ2-7; 8 positions agree with TRBD2. Germline loops: CDR1 MNHNY, CDR2 SVGAGI (reference sequence). The CDR3 sequence is 16 residues long. J lost 6 bases, V lost 2 bases, and 12 bases had no gene match. The CDR3 nucleotides are TGTGCCAGCAGTTACGGTACGGGACTAGTTGTCTTCGAGCAGTACTTC. Translating gives CASSYGTGLVVFEQYF.

V and J are TRBV10-1 and TRBJ2-7; 7 positions match TRBD2. The CDR3 covers 15 residues. Germline V gives CDR1 WNHNN, CDR2 SYGVQD (reference sequence). J lost 2 bases, V lost 2 bases, and 6 bases had no gene match. The CDR3 loop reads CASSEGRELAYEQYF. CDR3 nucleotides: TGCGCCAGCAGTGAGGGGAGGGAATTAGCCTACGAGCAGTACTTC.

The V and J genes are TRBV6-1 and TRBJ2-7, with D possibly being TRBD1 (5 bases). Germline V gene data show CDR1 as MNHNS and CDR2 as SASEGT. V lost 6 bases and J 2 bases, leaving 8 bases between the germline ends. This CDR3 has 12 residues. The CDR3 sequence: CASSQGTYEQYF. CDR3 nucleotide sequence: TGTGCCAGCAGCCAGGGAACCTACGAGCAGTACTTC.

This clone was seen a few times. The chain employs TRBV4-1 and TRBJ2-2, with 7 bases aligning to TRBD1. There are 14 residues in the CDR3. Trimming cost V 6 bases and J 0 bases; bases outside gene matches: 1. The V gene's germline CDR1 is MGHRA and CDR2 YSYEKL. CDR3 loop: CASSGTANTGELFF. The CDR3 nucleotides are TGCGCCAGCAGTGGGACAGCGAACACCGGGGAGCTGTTTTTT.

V gene TRBV7-8 combines with J gene TRBJ2-5; 13 nucleotides match TRBD2. The CDR3 spans 17 residues. Germline V gives CDR1 SGHVS, CDR2 FQNEAQ. The V gene end was trimmed by 7 bases and the J gene end by 5 bases; junction bases not matched to a gene: 13. CDR3 amino acids: CASTKLLAGGPRETQYF. CDR3 bases: TGTGCCAGCACCAAGCTACTAGCGGGAGGGCCGAGGGAGACCCAGTACTTC.

The genes are TRBV6-6 and TRBJ2-7; D perhaps matches TRBD2 (5 bases). Germline lookup yields CDR1 MNHNY and CDR2 SVGAGI (reference sequence). V lost 9 bases to trimming and J lost 6 bases, with 18 bases between them. The CDR3 is 13 residues long. DNA for the CDR3: TGTGCCAGTGACCCCGGGGTCGGTGGCGAGCAGTACTTC. It encodes CASDPGVGGEQYF.

The chain carries TRBV5-1 and TRBJ2-2; 8 bases match TRBD2. Germline V gives CDR1 SGHRS, CDR2 YFSETQ. The CDR3 covers 15 residues. V lost 6 bases to trimming and J lost 0 bases; unmatched junction nucleotides: 4. CDR3 amino acids: CASKTSGPNTGELFF. The CDR3 DNA sequence: TGCGCCAGCAAAACTAGCGGACCGAACACCGGGGAGCTGTTTTTT.

This CDR3 is CASSQEPPQAYGYTF. The CDR3, as DNA: TGCGCCAGCAGCCAAGAACCCCCCCAGGCTTATGGCTACACCTTC. V is TRBV4-1 and J is TRBJ1-2; D unclear. The V gene's germline CDR1 is MGHRA and CDR2 YSYEKL. This CDR3 contains 15 residues. Trimming took off 0 bases at V and 5 bases at J, with 13 bases between the two ends.

This chain links TRBV19 with TRBJ1-2; D is unresolved. Germline assignment: CDR1 LNHDA and CDR2 SQIVND (reference sequence). Trimming removed 3 bases from V and 3 bases from J, with 11 bases in between. There are 14 residues in the CDR3. The CDR3 protein is CASSMGSFYYGYTF. The CDR3 nucleotides read TGTGCCAGTAGTATGGGCAGTTTTTACTATGGCTACACCTTC.

The chain links TRBV2 to TRBJ1-3; D uncertain. Germline CDR1 is SNHLY and CDR2 is FYNNEI. Trimming took 6 bases from V and 0 from J, leaving 6 bases between them. This CDR3 spans 13 amino acids. The CDR3 is CASRGISGNTIYF. CDR3 sequence (DNA): TGTGCCAGCAGGGGAATCTCTGGAAACACCATATATTTT.

The gene calls are TRBV18 and TRBJ1-1, with D possibly matching TRBD1 (6 bases). The CDR3 runs 12 residues. From germline, CDR1 is KGHSH and CDR2 LQKENI. The V gene lost 8 bases and the J gene lost 6 bases, with 13 bases spanning the gap. This CDR3 is CASTQGSAEAFF. CDR3 nucleotide sequence: TGTGCCAGCACGCAGGGGAGCGCTGAAGCTTTCTTT.

The chain carries TRBV6-4 and TRBJ2-3; D is ambiguous. Trimming took 4 bases from V and 2 from J, leaving 10 bases between them. Germline loops: CDR1 MRHNA, CDR2 SNTAGT. This CDR3 is built from 14 residues. The CDR3 bases are TGTGCCAGCAGTGCATCCGAGGCCACAGATACGCAGTATTTT. Translation gives CASSASEATDTQYF.

V is TRBV7-2 and J is TRBJ2-7; 7 nucleotides agree with TRBD2. The ends lost 4 bases at V and 2 bases at J; junction bases unmatched: 8. Germline CDR1 SGHTA, CDR2 FQGNSA. The CDR3 runs to 15 residues. DNA of the CDR3: TGTGCCAGCAGCTCCACTAGCGTCAGGGCCTACGAGCAGTACTTC. This sequence encodes CASSSTSVRAYEQYF. Supplemented by reference TRBV7-2 and TRBJ2-7, the full variable domain reads GAGVSQSPSNKVTEKGKDVELRCDPISGHTALYWYRQSLGQGLEFLIYFQGNSAPDKSGLPSDRFSAERTGGSVSTLTIQRTQQEDSAVYLCASSSTSVRAYEQYFGPGTRLTVT.

The V gene is TRBV19, the J gene TRBJ2-2; 8 nucleotides align to TRBD2. The CDR3 runs 17 residues. From germline, CDR1 is LNHDA and CDR2 SQIVND (reference sequence). The ends lost 2 bases at V and 6 bases at J; junction bases unmatched: 11. The CDR3 region is CASSIPFLPGGAGELFF. In DNA, the CDR3 is TGTGCCAGTAGTATACCCTTCCTTCCGGGAGGGGCCGGGGAGCTGTTTTTT.

The chain combines TRBV2 with TRBJ1-3, with D possibly matching TRBD1 (6 bases). The V gene lost 7 bases and the J gene lost 4 bases, with 14 bases spanning the gap. CDR1 is SNHLY and CDR2 is FYNNEI in the germline V gene. The length of the CDR3 is 14 residues. CDR3 sequence reads: CASTLDGGGNTIYF. CDR3 DNA sequence: TGTGCCAGCACCTTGGATGGGGGCGGAAACACCATATATTTT.